This TCR beta chain was documented in a study of T cells in Graves' hyperthyroidism and ophthalmopathy. In the study overall: Any treatment followed the collection of peripheral blood at initial diagnosis.

This clonotype appeared a few times. Amplification yielded TCR beta CDR3 regions, with RNA transcripts as the source. The HTBI primer set was used in a first-round RT-PCR of the TCR CDR3. TCRdb re-called the multiplex PCR reads with MiXCR, one entry per CDR3 protein. The sample contains over 700,000 distinct CDR3 sequences, 18% of which appear only once. Germline-derived CDR1 and CDR2 are SQVTM and ANQGSEA. CDR3 length: 17 residues. V gave up 6 bases and J gave up 7 bases; unmatched junction bases: 16. The TCR sequence derives from a woman in her forties or fifties with Graves' hyperthyroidism that later progressed to Graves' ophthalmopathy. The sample taken for sequencing was blood. The chain is built from TRBV29-1 and TRBJ2-2; 11 positions match TRBD2. CDR3 DNA: TGCAGCGTCGAACCCCCGGCTAGCGGGGGGTGGGGCGGGGAGCTGTTTTTT. This encodes CSVEPPASGGWGGELFF.